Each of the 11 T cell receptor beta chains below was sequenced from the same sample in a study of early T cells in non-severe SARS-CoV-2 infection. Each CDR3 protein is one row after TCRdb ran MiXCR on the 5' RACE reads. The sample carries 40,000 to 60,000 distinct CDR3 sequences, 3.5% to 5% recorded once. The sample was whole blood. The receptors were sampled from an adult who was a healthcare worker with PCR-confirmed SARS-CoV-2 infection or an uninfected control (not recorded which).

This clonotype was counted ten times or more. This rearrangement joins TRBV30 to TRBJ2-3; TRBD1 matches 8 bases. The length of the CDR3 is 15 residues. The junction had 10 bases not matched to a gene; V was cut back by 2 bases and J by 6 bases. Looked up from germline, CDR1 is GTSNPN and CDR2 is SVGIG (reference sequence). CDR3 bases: TGTGCCTGGAGTACCGGGACAGGTGGAGGGGATACGCAGTATTTT. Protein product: CAWSTGTGGGDTQYF.

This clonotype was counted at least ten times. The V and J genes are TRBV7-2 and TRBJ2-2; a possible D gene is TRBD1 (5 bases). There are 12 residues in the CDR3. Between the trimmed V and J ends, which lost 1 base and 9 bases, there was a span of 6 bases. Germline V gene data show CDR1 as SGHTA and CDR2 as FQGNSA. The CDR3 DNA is TGTGCCAGCAGCTTAGTGGGGCGGGAGCTGTTTTTT. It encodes CASSLVGRELFF.

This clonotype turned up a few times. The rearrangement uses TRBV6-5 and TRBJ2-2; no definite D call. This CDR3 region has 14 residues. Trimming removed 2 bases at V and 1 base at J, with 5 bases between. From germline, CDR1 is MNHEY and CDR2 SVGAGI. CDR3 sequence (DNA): TGTGCCAGCAGTTACCAGAGGAACACCGGGGAGCTGTTTTTT. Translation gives CASSYQRNTGELFF.

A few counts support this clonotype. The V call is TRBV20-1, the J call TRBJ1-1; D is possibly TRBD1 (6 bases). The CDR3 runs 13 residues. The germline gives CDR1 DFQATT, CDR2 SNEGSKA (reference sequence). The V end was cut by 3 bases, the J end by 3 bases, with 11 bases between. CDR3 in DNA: TGCAGTGCTAGTCAGGGGAAACACACTGAAGCTTTCTTT. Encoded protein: CSASQGKHTEAFF.

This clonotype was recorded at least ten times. The CDR3 is CASSPRYRVNADEQFF. The CDR3 DNA sequence: TGTGCCAGTAGTCCACGCTACAGGGTTAACGCAGATGAGCAGTTCTTC. The chain combines TRBV19 with TRBJ2-1, with D maybe TRBD1 (6 bases). The germline gives CDR1 LNHDA, CDR2 SQIVND (reference sequence). The CDR3 covers 16 residues. Trimming cost V 5 bases and J 8 bases, with 22 bases left between them.

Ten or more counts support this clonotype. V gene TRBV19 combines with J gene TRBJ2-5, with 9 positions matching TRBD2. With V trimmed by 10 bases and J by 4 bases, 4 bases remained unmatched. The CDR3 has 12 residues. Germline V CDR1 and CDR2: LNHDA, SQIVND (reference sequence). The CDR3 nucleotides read TGTGCCACCATACTAGCGGGAGAGACCCAGTACTTC. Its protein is CATILAGETQYF.

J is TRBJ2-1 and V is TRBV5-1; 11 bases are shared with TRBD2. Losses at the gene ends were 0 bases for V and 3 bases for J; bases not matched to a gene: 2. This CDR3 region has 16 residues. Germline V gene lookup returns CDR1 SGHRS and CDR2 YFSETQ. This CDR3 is CASSLETSGNYNEQFF. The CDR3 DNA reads TGCGCCAGCAGCTTGGAGACTAGCGGGAACTACAATGAGCAGTTCTTC. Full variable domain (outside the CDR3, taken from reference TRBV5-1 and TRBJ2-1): KAGVTQTPRYLIKTRGQQVTLSCSPISGHRSVSWYQQTPGQGLQFLFEYFSETQRNKGNFPGRFSGRQFSNSRSEMNVSTLELGDSALYLCASSLETSGNYNEQFFGPGTRLTVL.

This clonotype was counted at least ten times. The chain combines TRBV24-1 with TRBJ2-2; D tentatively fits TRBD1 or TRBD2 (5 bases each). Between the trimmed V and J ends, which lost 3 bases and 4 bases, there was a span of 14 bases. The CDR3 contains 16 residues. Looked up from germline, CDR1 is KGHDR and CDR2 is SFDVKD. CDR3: CATSDGTPRGTGELFF. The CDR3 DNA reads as TGTGCCACCAGTGATGGGACCCCACGTGGCACCGGGGAGCTGTTTTTT.

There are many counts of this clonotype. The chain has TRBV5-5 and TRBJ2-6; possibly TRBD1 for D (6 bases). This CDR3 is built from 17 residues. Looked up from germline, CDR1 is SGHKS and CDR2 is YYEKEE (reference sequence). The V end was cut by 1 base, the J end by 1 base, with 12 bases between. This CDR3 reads CASSLPTGLSGANVLTF. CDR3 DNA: TGTGCCAGCAGCTTGCCGACAGGCCTATCTGGGGCCAACGTCCTGACTTTC. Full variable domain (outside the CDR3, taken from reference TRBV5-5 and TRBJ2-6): DAGVTQSPTHLIKTRGQQVTLRCSPISGHKSVSWYQQVLGQGPQFIFQYYEKEERGRGNFPDRFSARQFPNYSSELNVNALLLGDSALYLCASSLPTGLSGANVLTFGAGSRLTVL.

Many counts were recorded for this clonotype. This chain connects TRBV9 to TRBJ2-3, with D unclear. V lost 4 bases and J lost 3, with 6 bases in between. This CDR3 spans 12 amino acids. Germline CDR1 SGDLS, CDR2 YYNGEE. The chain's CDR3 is CASSQETDTQYF. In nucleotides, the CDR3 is TGTGCCAGCAGCCAAGAAACAGATACGCAGTATTTT.

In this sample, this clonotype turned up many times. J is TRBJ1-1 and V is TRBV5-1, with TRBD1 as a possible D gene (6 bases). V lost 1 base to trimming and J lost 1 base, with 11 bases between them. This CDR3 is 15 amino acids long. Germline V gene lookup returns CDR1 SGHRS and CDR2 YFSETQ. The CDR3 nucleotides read TGCGCCAGCAGCTTGTCACAGGGCGCGAACACTGAAGCTTTCTTT. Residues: CASSLSQGANTEAFF.